Listed here are 14 T cell receptor beta chains from one sample, sequenced in a study of T-cell memory formation after mild COVID-19. Via MiXCR, TCRdb re-called the 5' RACE reads, giving one row per CDR3 protein. The sample yields tens of thousands of distinct CDR3 sequences, about 13% seen once. The specimen sequenced was PBMCs or a T cell subset sorted from them (not recorded which). All receptors derive from an adult woman who had mild COVID-19 (a few samples of this study predate the infection). Cell type and time point are not known.

The gene calls are TRBV19 and TRBJ1-1; maybe TRBD1 (5 bases). This CDR3 region has 13 residues. V was trimmed by 6 bases and J by 3 bases, leaving 11 bases between them. The germline CDR1 and CDR2 sequences are LNHDA and SQIVND (reference sequence). The CDR3 region has the DNA TGTGCCAGTAGCGCAGGGCCCGACACTGAAGCTTTCTTT. As protein: CASSAGPDTEAFF. The full variable domain, with the rest looked up from reference TRBV19 and TRBJ1-1, is DGGITQSPKYLFRKEGQNVTLSCEQNLNHDAMYWYRQDPGQGLRLIYYSQIVNDFQKGDIAEGYSVSREKKESFPLTVTSAQKNPTAFYLCASSAGPDTEAFFGQGTRLTVV.

This clonotype was recorded a few times. V usage is TRBV5-1 and J usage is TRBJ2-5, with D perhaps being TRBD1 or TRBD2 (6 bases each). The CDR3 has 17 amino acids. CDR1 is SGHRS, CDR2 YFSETQ, per germline. The V and J ends lost 0 bases and 1 base respectively, with 16 bases between them. The CDR3 loop is CASSLGDWGAFQETQYF. The CDR3 nucleotides are TGCGCCAGCAGCTTGGGTGATTGGGGGGCCTTCCAAGAGACCCAGTACTTC.

This clonotype has only a few counts. The genes are TRBV13 and TRBJ2-7; D is unclear. V was trimmed by 5 bases and J by 5 bases, leaving 10 bases between them. This CDR3 has 12 residues. Germline CDR1 is PRHDT and CDR2 is FYEKMQ (reference sequence). CDR3 protein: CASSPSSHEQYF. CDR3 in DNA: TGTGCCAGCAGCCCTAGTTCCCACGAGCAGTACTTC.

The chain couples TRBV29-1 to TRBJ1-1; a weak D match, TRBD1 (6 bases). Per the germline V gene, CDR1 is SQVTM and CDR2 is ANQGSEA. This CDR3 contains 14 residues. V was shortened by 7 bases and J by 1 base, with 16 bases between the two germline ends. CDR3 protein: CSGGLTAQNTEAFF. CDR3 DNA: TGCAGCGGGGGGCTTACAGCTCAGAACACTGAAGCTTTCTTT.

The chain has TRBV6-5 and TRBJ2-5; D is perhaps TRBD1 (6 bases). The CDR3 runs to 14 residues. V lost 2 bases, J lost 2 bases, and 9 bases lay in between. Germline V gives CDR1 MNHEY, CDR2 SVGAGI. In nucleotides, the CDR3 is TGTGCCAGCAGTTACCAGGGGCGGCAAGAGACCCAGTACTTC. This codes for CASSYQGRQETQYF.

This clonotype was counted only a few times. The chain recombines TRBV7-9 with TRBJ1-1; D is uncertain. V was clipped by 4 bases and J by 3 bases, with 15 bases between them. Germline V gene lookup returns CDR1 SEHNR and CDR2 FQNEAQ (reference sequence). This CDR3 is 15 amino acids long. CDR3 nucleotide sequence: TGTGCCAGCAGCTCTGCGCCTGGAATGGACACTGAAGCTTTCTTT. This encodes CASSSAPGMDTEAFF.

This clonotype was detected only a few times. The chain links TRBV12-3 or TRBV12-4 to TRBJ1-1; 9 bases are shared with TRBD1. Losses at the gene ends were 6 bases for V and 1 base for J; bases not matched to a gene: 6. This CDR3 is 15 amino acids long. CDR3 sequence (DNA): TGTGCCAGCAGGGGGACAGGGAGTAAGAACACTGAAGCTTTCTTT. It encodes CASRGTGSKNTEAFF.

This clonotype showed up just a few times. CDR3 region: CASSVGLAQETQYF. The CDR3 region has the DNA TGTGCCAGCAGCGTGGGACTAGCTCAAGAGACCCAGTACTTC. J is TRBJ2-5 and V is TRBV5-6, with 9 nucleotides matching TRBD2. This CDR3 spans 14 amino acids. In germline, CDR1 is SGHDT, CDR2 YYEEEE. V dropped 4 bases and J dropped 2; count of bases not matched to a gene: 3.

This clonotype was detected a few times. The chain links TRBV12-5 to TRBJ2-1; TRBD2 is a possible D gene (5 bases). The CDR3 has 16 amino acids. The germline gives CDR1 LGHNT, CDR2 FRNRAP. Trimming cost V 0 bases and J 1 base, with 10 bases left between them. This CDR3 is CASGLVGLASYNEQFF. The CDR3 DNA is TGTGCTAGTGGTTTGGTAGGGCTAGCTTCCTACAATGAGCAGTTCTTC.

A few counts support this clonotype. The chain uses TRBV5-6 and TRBJ1-5, with 9 bases aligning to TRBD1. V lost 4 bases, J lost 7 bases, and 6 bases stayed unmatched. This CDR3 comprises 14 residues. Germline lookup yields CDR1 SGHDT and CDR2 YYEEEE. CDR3 DNA sequence: TGTGCCAGCAGCCCGGACAGGGGACGACAGCCCCAGCATTTT. Its protein product is CASSPDRGRQPQHF.

Only a few counts were recorded for this clonotype. The CDR3 DNA reads as TGTGCCAGCAGCCCCCTCCGGAACTATGGCTACACCTTC. As protein: CASSPLRNYGYTF. The rearrangement links TRBV7-9 to TRBJ1-2; unclear D gene. CDR3 size: 13 residues. Germline CDR1 SEHNR, CDR2 FQNEAQ (reference sequence). The V gene lost 5 bases and the J gene lost 2 bases, with 9 bases spanning the gap.

This clonotype was counted a few times. The chain combines TRBV9 with TRBJ2-2; tentatively, D is TRBD1 (6 bases). V was shortened by 4 bases and J by 8 bases, with 9 bases between the two germline ends. The CDR3 length is 12 residues. The germline gives CDR1 SGDLS, CDR2 YYNGEE. This chain's CDR3 is CASSPGEGELFF. CDR3 sequence (DNA): TGTGCCAGCAGCCCAGGGGAGGGGGAGCTGTTTTTT. The full variable domain, with the rest looked up from reference TRBV9 and TRBJ2-2, is DSGVTQTPKHLITATGQRVTLRCSPRSGDLSVYWYQQSLDQGLQFLIQYYNGEERAKGNILERFSAQQFPDLHSELNLSSLELGDSALYFCASSPGEGELFFGEGSRLTVL.

This clonotype has just a few counts. CDR3 DNA sequence: TGCGCCAGCAGCTTGGAACCAGGGCTCCTGTACCAAGAGACCCAGTACTTC. This gives the protein CASSLEPGLLYQETQYF. The chain employs TRBV5-1 and TRBJ2-5, with D possibly matching TRBD1 (5 bases). Germline CDR1 is SGHRS and CDR2 is YFSETQ. The CDR3 loop spans 17 amino acids. Trimming took off 0 bases at V and 0 bases at J, with 15 bases between the two ends.

This chain joins TRBV27 and TRBJ2-7, with D possibly being TRBD2 (5 bases). Germline V lookup: CDR1 MNHEY, CDR2 SMNVEV (reference sequence). The CDR3 contains 14 residues. The V gene lost 5 bases and the J gene lost 6 bases, with 17 bases spanning the gap. The CDR3 is CASSPPPPGIEQYF. The DNA of the CDR3 is TGTGCCAGCAGTCCGCCTCCCCCGGGGATCGAGCAGTACTTC.